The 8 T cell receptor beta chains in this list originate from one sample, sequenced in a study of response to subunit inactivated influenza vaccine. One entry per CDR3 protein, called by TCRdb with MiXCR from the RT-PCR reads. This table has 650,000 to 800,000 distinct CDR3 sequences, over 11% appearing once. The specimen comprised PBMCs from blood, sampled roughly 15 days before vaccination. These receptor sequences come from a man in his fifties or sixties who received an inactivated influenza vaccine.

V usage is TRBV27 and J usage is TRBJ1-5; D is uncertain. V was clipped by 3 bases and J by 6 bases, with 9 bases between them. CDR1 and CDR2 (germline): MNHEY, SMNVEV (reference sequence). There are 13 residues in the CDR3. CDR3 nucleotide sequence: TGTGCCAGCAGTTTGGAGGGATCTCAGCCCCAGCATTTT. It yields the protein CASSLEGSQPQHF.

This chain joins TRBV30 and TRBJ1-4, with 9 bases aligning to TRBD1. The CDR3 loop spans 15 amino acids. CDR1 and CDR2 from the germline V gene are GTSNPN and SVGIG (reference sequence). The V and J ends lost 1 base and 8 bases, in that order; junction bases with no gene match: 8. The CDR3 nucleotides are TGTGCCTGGAGTGCCAATACAGGGGGCGGGGAAAAACTGTTTTTT. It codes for CAWSANTGGGEKLFF.

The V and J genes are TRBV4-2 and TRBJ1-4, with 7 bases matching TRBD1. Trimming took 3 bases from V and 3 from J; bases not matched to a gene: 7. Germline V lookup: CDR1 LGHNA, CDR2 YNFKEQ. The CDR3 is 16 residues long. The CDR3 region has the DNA TGTGCCAGCAGCCATAGGGGGGACAGAGCTAATGAAAAACTGTTTTTT. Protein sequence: CASSHRGDRANEKLFF.

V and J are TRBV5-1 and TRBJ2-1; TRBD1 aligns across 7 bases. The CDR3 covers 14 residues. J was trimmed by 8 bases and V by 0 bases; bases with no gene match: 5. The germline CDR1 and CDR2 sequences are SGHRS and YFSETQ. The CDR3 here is CASSLAPGGDEQFF. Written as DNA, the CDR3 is TGCGCCAGCAGCTTGGCCCCAGGGGGAGATGAGCAGTTCTTC. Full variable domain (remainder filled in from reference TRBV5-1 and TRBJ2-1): KAGVTQTPRYLIKTRGQQVTLSCSPISGHRSVSWYQQTPGQGLQFLFEYFSETQRNKGNFPGRFSGRQFSNSRSEMNVSTLELGDSALYLCASSLAPGGDEQFFGPGTRLTVL.

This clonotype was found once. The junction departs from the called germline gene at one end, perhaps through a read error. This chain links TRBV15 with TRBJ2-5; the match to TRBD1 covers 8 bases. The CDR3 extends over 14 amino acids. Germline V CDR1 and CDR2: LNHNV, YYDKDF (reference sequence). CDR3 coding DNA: TGTGCCACCAGCAGAATACAGGGGGGAGAGACCCGGTACTTC. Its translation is CATSRIQGGETRYF.

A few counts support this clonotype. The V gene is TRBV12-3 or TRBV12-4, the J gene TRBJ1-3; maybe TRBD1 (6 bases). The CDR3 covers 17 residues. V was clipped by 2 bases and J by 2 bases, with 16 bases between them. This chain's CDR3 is CASSLRAWGTTGNTIYF. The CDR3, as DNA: TGTGCCAGCAGTTTAAGGGCCTGGGGGACAACTGGAAACACCATATATTTT.

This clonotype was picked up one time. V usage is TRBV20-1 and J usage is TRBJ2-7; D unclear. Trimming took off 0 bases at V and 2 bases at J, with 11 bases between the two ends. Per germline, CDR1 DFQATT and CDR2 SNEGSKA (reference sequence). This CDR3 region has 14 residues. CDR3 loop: CSARDEHAAYEQYF. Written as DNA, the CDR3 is TGCAGTGCTAGAGATGAACACGCCGCCTACGAGCAGTACTTC.

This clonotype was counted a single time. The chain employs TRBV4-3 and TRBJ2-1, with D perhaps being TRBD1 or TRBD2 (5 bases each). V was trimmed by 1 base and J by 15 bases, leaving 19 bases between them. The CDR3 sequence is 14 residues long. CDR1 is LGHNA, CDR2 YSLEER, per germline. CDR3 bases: TGCGCCAGCAGCCAAGTGCAGGGACCTTTGGATCGGTTCTTC. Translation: CASSQVQGPLDRFF.